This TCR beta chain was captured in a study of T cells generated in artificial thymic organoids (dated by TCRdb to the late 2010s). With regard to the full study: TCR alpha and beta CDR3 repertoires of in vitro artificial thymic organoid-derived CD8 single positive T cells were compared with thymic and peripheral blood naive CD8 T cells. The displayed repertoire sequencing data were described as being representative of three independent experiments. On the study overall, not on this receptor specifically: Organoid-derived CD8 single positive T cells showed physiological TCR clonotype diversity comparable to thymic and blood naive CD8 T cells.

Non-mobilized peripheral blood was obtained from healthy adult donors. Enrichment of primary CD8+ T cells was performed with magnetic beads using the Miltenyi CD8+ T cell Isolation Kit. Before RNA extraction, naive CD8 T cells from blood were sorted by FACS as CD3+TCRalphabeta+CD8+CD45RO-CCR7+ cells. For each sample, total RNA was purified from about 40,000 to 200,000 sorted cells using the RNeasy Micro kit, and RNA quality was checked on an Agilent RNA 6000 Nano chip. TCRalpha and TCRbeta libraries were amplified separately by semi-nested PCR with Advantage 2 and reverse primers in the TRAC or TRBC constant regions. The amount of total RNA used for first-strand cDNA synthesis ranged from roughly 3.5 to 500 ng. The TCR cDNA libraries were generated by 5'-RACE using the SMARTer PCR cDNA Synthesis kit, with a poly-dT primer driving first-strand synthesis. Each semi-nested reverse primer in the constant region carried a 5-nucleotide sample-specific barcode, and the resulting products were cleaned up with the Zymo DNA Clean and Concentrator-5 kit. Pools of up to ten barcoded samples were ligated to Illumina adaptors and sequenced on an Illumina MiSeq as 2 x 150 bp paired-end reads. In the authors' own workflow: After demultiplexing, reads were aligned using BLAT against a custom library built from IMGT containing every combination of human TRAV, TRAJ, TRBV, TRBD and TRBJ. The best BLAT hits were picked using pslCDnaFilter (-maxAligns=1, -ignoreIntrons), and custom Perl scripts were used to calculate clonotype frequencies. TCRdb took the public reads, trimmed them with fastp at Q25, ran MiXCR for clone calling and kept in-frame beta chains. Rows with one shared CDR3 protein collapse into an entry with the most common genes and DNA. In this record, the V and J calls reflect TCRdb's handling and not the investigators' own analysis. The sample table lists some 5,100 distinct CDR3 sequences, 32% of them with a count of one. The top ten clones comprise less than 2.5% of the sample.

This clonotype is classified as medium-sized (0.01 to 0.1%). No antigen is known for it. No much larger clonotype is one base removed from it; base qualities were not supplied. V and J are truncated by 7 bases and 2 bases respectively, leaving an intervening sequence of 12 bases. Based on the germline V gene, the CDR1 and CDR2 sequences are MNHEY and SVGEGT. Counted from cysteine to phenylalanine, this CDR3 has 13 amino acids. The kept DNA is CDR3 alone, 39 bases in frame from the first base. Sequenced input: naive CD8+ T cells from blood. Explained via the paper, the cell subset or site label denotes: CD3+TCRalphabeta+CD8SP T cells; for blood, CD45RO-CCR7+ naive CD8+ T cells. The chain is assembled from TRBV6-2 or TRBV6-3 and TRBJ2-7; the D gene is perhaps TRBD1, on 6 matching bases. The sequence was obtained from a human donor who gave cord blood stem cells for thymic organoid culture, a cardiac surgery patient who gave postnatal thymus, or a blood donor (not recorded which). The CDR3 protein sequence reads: CASNSGTTYEQYF. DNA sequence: TGTGCCAGCAATTCCGGGACAACCTACGAGCAGTACTTC.